The rows below give T cell receptor beta chains drawn from one sample of a study of blood T cell repertoires in COVID-19. Only in-frame clones appear in the TCRdb table, and some are missing; sequencing was by immunoSEQ multiplex PCR. This sample has 200,000 to 250,000 clones; 88% occur once, and the top ten carry approximately 3.7%. Sequenced sample: PBMCs or T cells enriched from blood (not recorded which). These TCRs come from a woman aged 30 to 39 who had been exposed to COVID-19. The CDR3 runs from the conserved cysteine through the conserved F or W. A D gene is named only where the DNA matches it firmly. Not all rows give a size; the values are once, few, many and, for expanded clones, a class.

J gene: TRBJ2-2; D gene: .; clone size: .; V gene: TRBV2; CDR3 DNA: TGTGCCAGCAGTGAAGCACGGGGAAAAAGGGAGCTGTTTTTT; CDR3 protein: CASSEARGKRELFF
J gene: TRBJ1-4; D gene: .; clone size: .; V gene: TRBV28; CDR3 DNA: TGTGCCAGCAGTAGCCCTGGGGGGAAACTGTTTTTT; CDR3 protein: CASSSPGGKLFF
J gene: TRBJ2-2; D gene: TRBD1; clone size: .; V gene: TRBV19; CDR3 DNA: TGTGCCAGTAGATCTTCACCGGGACAGGGGGCGAGCGGGGAGCTGTTTTTT; CDR3 protein: CASRSSPGQGASGELFF
J gene: TRBJ2-7; D gene: .; clone size: .; V gene: TRBV3-1/TRBV3-2; CDR3 DNA: TGTGCCAGCAGCCAGACCCTTGGCGGAAACGAGCAGTACTTC; CDR3 protein: CASSQTLGGNEQYF
J gene: TRBJ1-2; D gene: .; clone size: .; V gene: TRBV3-1/TRBV3-2; CDR3 DNA: TGTGCCAGCAGCCACCGATTTGGGGGGGGAGACGGCTCCTATGGCTACACCTTC; CDR3 protein: CASSHRFGGGDGSYGYTF
J gene: TRBJ1-2; D gene: TRBD1; clone size: .; V gene: TRBV5-4; CDR3 DNA: TGTGCCAGCAGCTTGGTGATGGGGACAGGGGATTTGAATGGCTACACCTTC; CDR3 protein: CASSLVMGTGDLNGYTF
J gene: TRBJ1-6; D gene: TRBD1; clone size: .; V gene: TRBV10-3; CDR3 DNA: TGTGCCATCAGTGAGTCCGGGACAGGGTTTGATTCACCCCTCCACTTT; CDR3 protein: CAISESGTGFDSPLHF
J gene: TRBJ1-2; D gene: TRBD1; clone size: .; V gene: TRBV9; CDR3 DNA: TGTGCCAGCAGCGCCTACCAGGGGGTGGCGGAGGGCTACACCTTC; CDR3 protein: CASSAYQGVAEGYTF
J gene: TRBJ2-3; D gene: .; clone size: .; V gene: TRBV6-6; CDR3 DNA: TGTGCCAGCAGTTACGGGAGCAACACAGATACGCAGTATTTT; CDR3 protein: CASSYGSNTDTQYF
J gene: TRBJ2-3; D gene: TRBD2; clone size: .; V gene: TRBV5-1; CDR3 DNA: TGCGCCAGCAGCCTCACTAGCGGGCCAGATACGCAGTATTTT; CDR3 protein: CASSLTSGPDTQYF
J gene: TRBJ1-1; D gene: .; clone size: .; V gene: TRBV5-4; CDR3 DNA: TGTGCCAGCAGTCCTTTTGCGTTGAACACTGAAGCTTTCTTT; CDR3 protein: CASSPFALNTEAFF
J gene: TRBJ2-7; D gene: TRBD2; clone size: .; V gene: TRBV5-1; CDR3 DNA: TGCGCCAGCAGCGCAGGGACTAGCGGGAGACGATTGGGCTCCTACGAGCAGTACTTC; CDR3 protein: CASSAGTSGRRLGSYEQYF
J gene: TRBJ2-4; D gene: .; clone size: .; V gene: TRBV12-3/TRBV12-4; CDR3 DNA: TGTGCCAGCAGTTTTCAGGGGAGAGGCATTCAGTACTTC; CDR3 protein: CASSFQGRGIQYF
J gene: TRBJ1-2; D gene: .; clone size: .; V gene: TRBV30; CDR3 DNA: TGTGCCTGGAAGGTCTGGTCCCCAGGGCTCTATGGCTACACCTTC; CDR3 protein: CAWKVWSPGLYGYTF
J gene: TRBJ2-4; D gene: .; clone size: .; V gene: TRBV4-1; CDR3 DNA: TGCGCCAGCAGCCAAGTCGGGCGGGGGCAGCGGGCCAAAAACATTCAGTACTTC; CDR3 protein: CASSQVGRGQRAKNIQYF
J gene: TRBJ2-7; D gene: TRBD2; clone size: .; V gene: TRBV2; CDR3 DNA: TGTGCCAGCAGATACGGGACTAGCCGGGCCTACGAGCAGTACTTC; CDR3 protein: CASRYGTSRAYEQYF
J gene: TRBJ1-3; D gene: .; clone size: .; V gene: TRBV6-1; CDR3 DNA: TGTGCCAGCAGTGAAGGGCGGGGGGGGAGAGACACCATATATTTT; CDR3 protein: CASSEGRGGRDTIYF
J gene: TRBJ2-1; D gene: TRBD1; clone size: .; V gene: TRBV28; CDR3 DNA: TGTGCCAGCAGTTCAGGGGGCCCCAATGAGCAGTTCTTC; CDR3 protein: CASSSGGPNEQFF
J gene: TRBJ2-2; D gene: TRBD2; clone size: .; V gene: TRBV6-4; CDR3 DNA: TGTGCCAGCAGAGGACTAGCGGGTGCCGGGGAGCTGTTTTTT; CDR3 protein: CASRGLAGAGELFF
J gene: TRBJ1-1; D gene: TRBD1; clone size: many; V gene: TRBV2; CDR3 DNA: TGTGCCAGCAGAGACGGACAGGGGGGATCTGAAGCTTTCTTT; CDR3 protein: CASRDGQGGSEAFF
J gene: TRBJ1-1; D gene: .; clone size: .; V gene: TRBV28; CDR3 DNA: TGTGCCAGCAGTTTATCAGGACAGACGAACACTGAAGCTTTCTTT; CDR3 protein: CASSLSGQTNTEAFF
J gene: TRBJ2-7; D gene: .; clone size: .; V gene: TRBV18; CDR3 DNA: TGTGCCAGCTCCCCTAGCAGCGAGCAGTACTTC; CDR3 protein: CASSPSSEQYF
J gene: TRBJ2-6; D gene: .; clone size: .; V gene: TRBV7-9; CDR3 DNA: TGTGCCCACAATGCCCCGTCGGGTTCCGGGGCCAACGTCCTGACTTTC; CDR3 protein: CAHNAPSGSGANVLTF
J gene: TRBJ2-3; D gene: .; clone size: .; V gene: TRBV6-5; CDR3 DNA: TGTGCCAGCAGAGGACAGCAAAGCACAGATACGCAGTATTTT; CDR3 protein: CASRGQQSTDTQYF
J gene: TRBJ2-7; D gene: TRBD1; clone size: .; V gene: TRBV6-5; CDR3 DNA: TGTGCCAGCAGGGGGACAGGGGTTGCCGAGCAGTACTTC; CDR3 protein: CASRGTGVAEQYF
J gene: TRBJ2-3; D gene: TRBD1; clone size: .; V gene: TRBV19; CDR3 DNA: TGTGCCAGTAGTATTCGACCGGGACAGGATAAGCAGTATTTT; CDR3 protein: CASSIRPGQDKQYF
J gene: TRBJ1-2; D gene: .; clone size: .; V gene: TRBV19; CDR3 DNA: TGTGCCAGTAGTATGACTGGACAGCCTTTCTATGGCTACACCTTC; CDR3 protein: CASSMTGQPFYGYTF
J gene: TRBJ1-1; D gene: TRBD1; clone size: .; V gene: TRBV29-1; CDR3 DNA: TGCAGCCCCACCAGGACAGGCGGAACTGAAGCTTTCTTT; CDR3 protein: CSPTRTGGTEAFF
J gene: TRBJ2-1; D gene: TRBD1; clone size: once; V gene: TRBV19; CDR3 DNA: TGTGCCAGTAGCTTGACAGGGGATTCCCTTATTTACAATGAGCAGTTCTTC; CDR3 protein: CASSLTGDSLIYNEQFF
J gene: TRBJ2-1; D gene: TRBD2; clone size: few; V gene: TRBV4-2; CDR3 DNA: TGTGCCAGCAGCCAAACACGACTAGCGGGAGTCTACAATGAGCAGTTCTTC; CDR3 protein: CASSQTRLAGVYNEQFF
J gene: TRBJ1-6; D gene: .; clone size: few; V gene: TRBV18; CDR3 DNA: TGTGCCAGCTCACTGCTCCACAGAAATAACTATAATTCACCCCTCCACTTT; CDR3 protein: CASSLLHRNNYNSPLHF
J gene: TRBJ2-1; D gene: TRBD2; clone size: .; V gene: TRBV24-1; CDR3 DNA: TGTGCCACCAGTGGCCGAACTAGCGGGAGGGCTACCTACAATGAGCAGTTCTTC; CDR3 protein: CATSGRTSGRATYNEQFF
J gene: TRBJ1-1; D gene: .; clone size: .; V gene: TRBV7-2; CDR3 DNA: TGTGCCAGCAGCTCCCAACCGGCGGGCAGCTATGAAGCTTTCTTT; CDR3 protein: CASSSQPAGSYEAFF
J gene: TRBJ1-1; D gene: .; clone size: .; V gene: TRBV11-3; CDR3 DNA: TGTGCCAGCAGCTCCGTGCCGTCGAGGGGAGGTAGCACTGAAGCTTTCTTT; CDR3 protein: CASSSVPSRGGSTEAFF
J gene: TRBJ2-7; D gene: .; clone size: .; V gene: TRBV5-4; CDR3 DNA: TGTGCCAGCAGCGGGCAGGACTCCTACGAGCAGTACTTC; CDR3 protein: CASSGQDSYEQYF
J gene: TRBJ2-5; D gene: .; clone size: .; V gene: TRBV2; CDR3 DNA: TGTGCCAGCAGGAGGGATAGCCTCCAAGAGACCCAGTACTTC; CDR3 protein: CASRRDSLQETQYF
J gene: TRBJ2-5; D gene: TRBD2; clone size: .; V gene: TRBV9; CDR3 DNA: TGTGCCAGCAGCGCGGGACTAGCGACAGAGACCCAGTACTTC; CDR3 protein: CASSAGLATETQYF
J gene: TRBJ2-3; D gene: TRBD2; clone size: .; V gene: TRBV7-2; CDR3 DNA: TGTGCCAGCAGCTTAGCGGGAGGGAGCACAGATACGCAGTATTTT; CDR3 protein: CASSLAGGSTDTQYF
J gene: TRBJ2-7; D gene: TRBD2; clone size: .; V gene: TRBV28; CDR3 DNA: TGTGCCAGTTTAGCGGGAGATGGGTACGAGCAGTACTTC; CDR3 protein: CASLAGDGYEQYF
J gene: TRBJ2-1; D gene: TRBD2; clone size: few; V gene: TRBV3-1/TRBV3-2; CDR3 DNA: TGTGCCAGCAGCCAGGGGACTAGCGGGAGGTGGCTCTACAATGAGCAGTTCTTC; CDR3 protein: CASSQGTSGRWLYNEQFF
J gene: TRBJ2-1; D gene: TRBD2; clone size: .; V gene: TRBV7-7; CDR3 DNA: TGTGCTAGCAGCCCACTAGCGGGAGGATCCTACAATGAGCAGTTCTTC; CDR3 protein: CASSPLAGGSYNEQFF
J gene: TRBJ2-5; D gene: TRBD1; clone size: .; V gene: TRBV5-4; CDR3 DNA: TGTGCCAGCAGGAGACAGGGGGCTGGGGAGACCCAGTACTTC; CDR3 protein: CASRRQGAGETQYF
J gene: TRBJ1-5; D gene: .; clone size: .; V gene: TRBV5-6; CDR3 DNA: TGTGCCAGCAGCTTTCAACTGGAGAAGGCGAAGTATCATCAGCCCCAGCATTTT; CDR3 protein: CASSFQLEKAKYHQPQHF